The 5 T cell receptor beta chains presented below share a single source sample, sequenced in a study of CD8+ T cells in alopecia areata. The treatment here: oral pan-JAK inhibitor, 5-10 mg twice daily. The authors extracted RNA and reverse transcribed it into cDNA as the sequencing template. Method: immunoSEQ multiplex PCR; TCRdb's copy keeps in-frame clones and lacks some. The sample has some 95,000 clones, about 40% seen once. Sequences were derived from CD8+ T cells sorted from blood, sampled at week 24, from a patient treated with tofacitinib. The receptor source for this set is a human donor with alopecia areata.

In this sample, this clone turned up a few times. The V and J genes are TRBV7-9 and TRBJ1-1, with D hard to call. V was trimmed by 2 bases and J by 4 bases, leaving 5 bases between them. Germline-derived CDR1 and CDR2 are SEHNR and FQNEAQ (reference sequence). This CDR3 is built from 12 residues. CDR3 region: CASSLLGTEAFF. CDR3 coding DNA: TGTGCCAGCAGCTTATTAGGCACTGAAGCTTTCTTT.

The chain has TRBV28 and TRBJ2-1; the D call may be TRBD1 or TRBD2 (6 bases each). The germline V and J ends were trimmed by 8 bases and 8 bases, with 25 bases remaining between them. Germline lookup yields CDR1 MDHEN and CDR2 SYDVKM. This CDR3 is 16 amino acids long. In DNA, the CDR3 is TGTGCCAGCTATTTAAAGGGCGGGGCCGGGGGCGATGAGCAGTTCTTC. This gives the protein CASYLKGGAGGDEQFF. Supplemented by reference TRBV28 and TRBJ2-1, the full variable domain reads DVKVTQSSRYLVKRTGEKVFLECVQDMDHENMFWYRQDPGLGLRLIYFSYDVKMKEKGDIPEGYSVSREKKERFSLILESASTNQTSMYLCASYLKGGAGGDEQFFGPGTRLTVL.

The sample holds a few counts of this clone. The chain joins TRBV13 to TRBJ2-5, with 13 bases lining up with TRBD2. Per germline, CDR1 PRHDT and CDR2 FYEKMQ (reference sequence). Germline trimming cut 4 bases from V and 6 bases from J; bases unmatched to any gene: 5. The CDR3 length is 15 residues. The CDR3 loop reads CASSYGTSGMKTQYF. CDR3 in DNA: TGTGCCAGCAGCTACGGGACTAGCGGGATGAAGACCCAGTACTTC.

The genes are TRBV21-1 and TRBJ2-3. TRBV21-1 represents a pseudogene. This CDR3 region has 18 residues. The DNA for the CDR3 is TGTGCCAGCAGCAAAGGGGGTTCTTGGCGGTCTAGCACAGATACGCAGTATTTT. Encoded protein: CASSKGGSWRSSTDTQYF.

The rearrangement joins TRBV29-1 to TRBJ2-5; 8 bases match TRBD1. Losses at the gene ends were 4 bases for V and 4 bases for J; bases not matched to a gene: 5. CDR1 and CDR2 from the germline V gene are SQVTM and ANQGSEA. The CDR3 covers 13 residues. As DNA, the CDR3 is TGCAGCGTTGCAAACAGGGGGGTAGAGACCCAGTACTTC. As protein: CSVANRGVETQYF.